The T cell receptor beta chain described here comes from a study of blood T cell repertoires in COVID-19. Study in general: Samples taken during acute and convalescent COVID-19 were collected in the United States, Italy and Spain.

Enrolled through a virtual design, the participants were between roughly 18 and 90 years of age and came from roughly 22 US areas. Participants reported their clinical history, and cohort assignment relied on those reports. Germline CDR1 is LNHDA and CDR2 is SQIVND (reference sequence). Trimming left V 11 bases short and J 0 bases short, with 7 bases between. This CDR3 is built from 12 residues. In the original processing: Amplifying reference gene primers gave estimates of nucleated cell counts. The data were produced by immunoSEQ multiplex PCR, yet TCRdb's version contains in-frame clones alone and is incomplete. That table gives V, J and clone size, and the DNA gave D and trimming. The data contain about 400,000 clones, approximately 88% of them singletons.

The sequence derives from a middle-aged woman with acute COVID-19. The V and J genes are TRBV19 and TRBJ2-2; D is undetermined. The sample comprised PBMCs or T cells enriched from blood (not recorded which). CDR3 nucleotide sequence: TGTGCCGGCGGTACGAACACCGGGGAGCTGTTTTTT. Amino acid sequence: CAGGTNTGELFF.